The next 18 T cell receptor beta chains were all read from a single sample in a study of blood T cell repertoires in COVID-19. Generated by immunoSEQ multiplex PCR, the TCRdb table keeps only in-frame clones and is missing some. The repertoire includes approximately 250,000 clones, around 89% of them detected once, and approximately 4% sits in the top ten. Material for sequencing was PBMCs or T cells enriched from blood (not recorded which). The source of these receptors is a woman aged 25 to 39 with acute COVID-19.

This clone came up a few times. The rearrangement joins TRBV4-1 to TRBJ2-1, with 9 bases lining up with TRBD1. The V and J ends lost 0 bases and 4 bases, in that order; junction bases with no gene match: 7. The germline V gene has CDR1 MGHRA and CDR2 YSYEKL. The CDR3 length is 17 residues. CDR3 sequence reads: CASSQDQRTGAYNEQFF. CDR3 bases: TGCGCCAGCAGCCAAGATCAACGGACAGGGGCTTACAATGAGCAGTTCTTC.

This clone was detected ten times or more. The chain joins TRBV4-1 to TRBJ2-3, with D possibly TRBD2 on 6 matching bases. CDR1 is MGHRA, CDR2 YSYEKL, per germline. The length of the CDR3 is 16 residues. With 2 bases removed from V and 4 bases from J, the gap between germline ends came to 16 bases. The CDR3 sequence: CASSQLSRGDSDTQYF. The CDR3 bases are TGCGCCAGCAGCCAACTTAGCCGAGGGGACTCAGATACGCAGTATTTT.

The gene calls are TRBV30 and TRBJ2-2; TRBD1 matches 9 bases. There are 14 residues in the CDR3. The J segment lost 4 bases and the V segment lost 2 bases, leaving 2 bases of the junction unmatched. CDR1 GTSNPN and CDR2 SVGIG come from the germline V gene (reference sequence). This chain's CDR3 is CAWSTTGGTGELFF. The CDR3 nucleotides are TGTGCCTGGAGTACGACAGGGGGCACCGGGGAGCTGTTTTTT.

The J gene is TRBJ2-7, the V gene TRBV13; tentatively, D is TRBD2 (6 bases). This CDR3 contains 14 residues. The V end lost 5 bases, the J end lost 5 bases, and 16 bases lay between the germline ends. Germline-derived CDR1 and CDR2 are PRHDT and FYEKMQ (reference sequence). CDR3 protein: CASSPGPGEDEQYF. In nucleotides, the CDR3 is TGTGCCAGCAGCCCCGGACCGGGGGAGGACGAGCAGTACTTC.

The chain combines TRBV2 with TRBJ1-1; 7 bases agree with TRBD1. Germline lookup yields CDR1 SNHLY and CDR2 FYNNEI. V lost 0 bases and J lost 1; bases outside the gene matches: 2. The CDR3 extends over 15 amino acids. The CDR3 DNA follows: TGTGCCAGCAGTGAAGCAGACAGGGAGAACACTGAAGCTTTCTTT. It specifies CASSEADRENTEAFF.

V is TRBV15 and J is TRBJ2-6; 14 positions match TRBD2. The J segment lost 6 bases and the V segment lost 0 bases, leaving 4 bases of the junction unmatched. Germline V gene sequence: CDR1 LNHNV, CDR2 YYDKDF (reference sequence). The CDR3 has 18 amino acids. In nucleotides, the CDR3 is TGTGCCACCAGCAGAGACGGGACTAGCGGGAGCTTGGCCAACGTCCTGACTTTC. Translation: CATSRDGTSGSLANVLTF.

This clone is a singleton in its sample. The V and J genes are TRBV3-1 (or the pseudogene TRBV3-2) and TRBJ1-1; D unresolved. Germline values: CDR1 LGHDT, CDR2 YNNKEL (reference sequence). The CDR3 has 15 residues. V dropped 1 base and J dropped 1 base, with 10 bases sitting between them. The CDR3 sequence: CASSQVAVQNTEAFF. The CDR3 nucleotides read TGTGCCAGCAGCCAAGTTGCAGTCCAGAACACTGAAGCTTTCTTT.

The chain recombines TRBV7-2 with TRBJ1-2; 12 bases match TRBD1. This CDR3 spans 16 amino acids. Germline lookup yields CDR1 SGHTA and CDR2 FQGNSA. The V and J ends lost 7 bases and 6 bases, in that order; junction bases with no gene match: 12. As DNA, the CDR3 is TGTGCCAGCATCACGTTCCGGGACAGGGGGCAGGATGGCTACACCTTC. This gives the protein CASITFRDRGQDGYTF.

This chain uses TRBV27 with TRBJ1-5, with D maybe TRBD1 (6 bases). Deletions cut 6 bases from V and 0 bases from J, with 9 bases between. The CDR3 spans 14 residues. Germline V CDR1 and CDR2: MNHEY, SMNVEV (reference sequence). CDR3 amino acids: CASSWGHSNQPQHF. The CDR3 coding sequence is TGTGCCAGCAGCTGGGGACATAGCAATCAGCCCCAGCATTTT.

Worth noting for this clone: In the same sample, other DNA sequences code for this CDR3. The genes are TRBV19 and TRBJ2-1, with 12 bases aligning to TRBD2. Germline CDR1 is LNHDA and CDR2 is SQIVND (reference sequence). With V trimmed by 2 bases and J by 8 bases, 4 bases remained unmatched. This CDR3 region has 15 residues. CDR3 nucleotides: TGTGCCAGTAGTATACTAGCGGGAGGGCCAGATGAGCAGTTCTTC. The encoded protein is CASSILAGGPDEQFF.

CDR3 DNA sequence: TGTGCCAGCAGCCCGACTAGCGGGACGGTCAAAAACATTCAGTACTTC. Its protein product is CASSPTSGTVKNIQYF. J is TRBJ2-4 and V is TRBV7-8; 11 positions match TRBD2. V was pared by 5 bases and J by 3 bases, with 6 bases of the junction left unmatched. CDR3 size: 16 residues. Germline loops: CDR1 SGHVS, CDR2 FQNEAQ.

The J gene is TRBJ2-3, the V gene TRBV7-3, with TRBD2 identical over 7 bases. The CDR3 extends over 15 amino acids. Germline V gene sequence: CDR1 SGHTA, CDR2 FQGTGA. The V segment lost 1 base and the J segment 5 bases; nucleotides outside the gene matches: 6. CDR3: CASSLSGSGGDTQYF. CDR3 sequence (DNA): TGTGCCAGCAGCTTAAGCGGGAGTGGTGGAGATACGCAGTATTTT.

CDR3 protein: CASSQEATGTSGYRQFF. DNA for the CDR3: TGTGCCAGCAGCCAAGAAGCTACCGGGACTAGCGGTTATCGGCAGTTCTTC. The chain has TRBV14 and TRBJ2-1, with 11 nucleotides matching TRBD2. Germline V gene sequence: CDR1 SGHDN, CDR2 FVKESK. V gave up 0 bases and J gave up 12 bases; unmatched junction bases: 13. The CDR3 loop spans 17 amino acids.

The V call is TRBV28, the J call TRBJ1-5, with TRBD1 matching 9 bases. The CDR3 contains 14 residues. With V trimmed by 6 bases and J by 7 bases, 7 bases remained unmatched. In germline, CDR1 is MDHEN, CDR2 SYDVKM. CDR3: CASRPTGGTQPQHF. The CDR3 DNA is TGTGCCAGCAGACCTACAGGGGGCACCCAGCCCCAGCATTTT.

The V and J genes are TRBV4-2 and TRBJ2-7; possible D gene TRBD1, 7 bases. Per the germline V gene, CDR1 is LGHNA and CDR2 is YNFKEQ. CDR3 length: 14 residues. V was clipped by 0 bases and J by 6 bases, with 12 bases between them. CDR3 nucleotides: TGTGCCAGCAGCCAAGAAACCCAGGGGGGCGAGCAGTACTTC. This sequence encodes CASSQETQGGEQYF.

This clone was observed once. The chain carries TRBV19 and TRBJ2-7, with 10 bases aligning to TRBD2. V gave up 3 bases and J gave up 2 bases; unmatched junction bases: 4. The V gene's germline CDR1 is LNHDA and CDR2 SQIVND (reference sequence). This CDR3 region has 15 residues. DNA of the CDR3: TGTGCCAGTAGTATGCAGACTAGCGGGCCCTACGAGCAGTACTTC. Translating gives CASSMQTSGPYEQYF.

Only one count was recorded for this clone. This chain links TRBV28 with TRBJ1-2; no firm D call. Trimming cost V 5 bases and J 5 bases, with 18 bases left between them. In germline, CDR1 is MDHEN, CDR2 SYDVKM. The CDR3 contains 15 residues. CDR3 amino acids: CASSTPSEGGYGYTF. In DNA, the CDR3 is TGTGCCAGCAGTACCCCTAGCGAAGGCGGGTATGGCTACACCTTC.

This chain connects TRBV28 to TRBJ2-1; 9 bases line up with TRBD2. The V gene end was trimmed by 0 bases and the J gene end by 8 bases; junction bases not matched to a gene: 2. The CDR3 runs to 14 residues. Germline assignment: CDR1 MDHEN and CDR2 SYDVKM. CDR3 coding DNA: TGTGCCAGCAGTTTATGGACTAGCGGTGATGAGCAGTTCTTC. It codes for CASSLWTSGDEQFF.